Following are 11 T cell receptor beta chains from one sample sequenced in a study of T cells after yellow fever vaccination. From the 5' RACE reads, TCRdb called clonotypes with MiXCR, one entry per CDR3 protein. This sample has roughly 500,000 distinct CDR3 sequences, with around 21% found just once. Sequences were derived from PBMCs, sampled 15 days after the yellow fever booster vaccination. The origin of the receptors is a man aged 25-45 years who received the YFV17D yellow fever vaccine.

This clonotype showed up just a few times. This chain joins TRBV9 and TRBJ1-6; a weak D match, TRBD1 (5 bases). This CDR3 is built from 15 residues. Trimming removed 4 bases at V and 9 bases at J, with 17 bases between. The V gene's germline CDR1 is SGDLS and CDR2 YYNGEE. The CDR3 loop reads CASSSGLLRGSPLHF. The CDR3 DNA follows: TGTGCCAGCAGCAGCGGACTTTTGAGGGGTTCACCCCTCCACTTT.

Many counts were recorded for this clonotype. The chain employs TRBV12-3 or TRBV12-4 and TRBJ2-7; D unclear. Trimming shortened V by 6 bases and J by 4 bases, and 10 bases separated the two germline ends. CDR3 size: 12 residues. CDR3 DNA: TGTGCCAGCAGCCCCTCAGTATACGAGCAGTACTTC. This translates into CASSPSVYEQYF.

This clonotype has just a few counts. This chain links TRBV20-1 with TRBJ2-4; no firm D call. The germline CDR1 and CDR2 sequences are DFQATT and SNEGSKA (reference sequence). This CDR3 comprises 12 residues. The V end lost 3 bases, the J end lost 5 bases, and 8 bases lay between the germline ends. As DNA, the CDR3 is TGCAGTGCTAGCCGTCTACAAAACATTCAGTACTTC. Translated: CSASRLQNIQYF.

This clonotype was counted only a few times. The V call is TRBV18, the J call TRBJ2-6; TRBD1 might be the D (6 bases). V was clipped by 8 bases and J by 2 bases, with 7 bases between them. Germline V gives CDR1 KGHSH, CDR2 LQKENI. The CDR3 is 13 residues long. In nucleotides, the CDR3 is TGTGCCAGCAACAGGGCTGGGGCCAACGTCCTGACTTTC. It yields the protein CASNRAGANVLTF.

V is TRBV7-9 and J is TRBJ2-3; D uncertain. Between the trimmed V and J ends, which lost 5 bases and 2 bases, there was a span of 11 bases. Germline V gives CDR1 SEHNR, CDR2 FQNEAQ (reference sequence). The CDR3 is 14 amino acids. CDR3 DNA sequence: TGTGCCAGCAGCCCAGGTGTACCCACAGATACGCAGTATTTT. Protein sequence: CASSPGVPTDTQYF.

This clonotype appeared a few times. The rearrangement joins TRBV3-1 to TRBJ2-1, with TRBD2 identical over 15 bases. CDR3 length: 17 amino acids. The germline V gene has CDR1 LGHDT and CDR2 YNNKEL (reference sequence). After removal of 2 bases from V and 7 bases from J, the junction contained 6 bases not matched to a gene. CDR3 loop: CASSQSPGLAGGNEQFF. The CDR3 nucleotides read TGTGCCAGCAGCCAATCTCCTGGACTAGCGGGAGGGAATGAGCAGTTCTTC.

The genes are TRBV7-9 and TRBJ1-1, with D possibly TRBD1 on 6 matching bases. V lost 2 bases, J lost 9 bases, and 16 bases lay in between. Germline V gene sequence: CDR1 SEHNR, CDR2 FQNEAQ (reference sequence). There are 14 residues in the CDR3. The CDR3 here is CASSLTGGTIQAFF. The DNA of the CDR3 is TGTGCCAGCAGCTTAACTGGGGGCACTATCCAAGCTTTCTTT.

The CDR3 nucleotides read TGTGCCAGCAGCCGGGTTCAAGCCGGCTCCTACGAGCAGTACTTC. This encodes CASSRVQAGSYEQYF. The chain couples TRBV5-4 to TRBJ2-7; D is unresolved. Trimming shortened V by 4 bases and J by 0 bases, and 14 bases separated the two germline ends. CDR1 and CDR2 from the germline V gene are SGHNT and YYREEE (reference sequence). The CDR3 totals 15 residues.

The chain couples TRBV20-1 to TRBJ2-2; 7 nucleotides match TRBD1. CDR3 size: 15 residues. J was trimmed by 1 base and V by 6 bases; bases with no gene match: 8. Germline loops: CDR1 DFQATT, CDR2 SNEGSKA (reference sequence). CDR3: CSAKPSGGNTGELFF. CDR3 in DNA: TGCAGTGCGAAACCCTCAGGGGGGAACACCGGGGAGCTGTTTTTT.

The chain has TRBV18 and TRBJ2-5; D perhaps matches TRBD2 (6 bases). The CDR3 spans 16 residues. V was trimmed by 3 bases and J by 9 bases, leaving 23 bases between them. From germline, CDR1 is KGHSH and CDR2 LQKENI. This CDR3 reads CASSPNPASATGAQYF. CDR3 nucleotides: TGTGCCAGCTCACCTAACCCAGCTAGCGCGACGGGGGCCCAGTACTTC.

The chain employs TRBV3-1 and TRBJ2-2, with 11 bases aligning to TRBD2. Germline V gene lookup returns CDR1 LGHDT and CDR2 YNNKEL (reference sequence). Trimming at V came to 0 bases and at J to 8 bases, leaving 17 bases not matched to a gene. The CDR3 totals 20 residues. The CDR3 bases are TGTGCCAGCAGCCAAGACGACAGCCCTTGGGCTAGCGGGAGGAAGGGGGAGCTGTTTTTT. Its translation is CASSQDDSPWASGRKGELFF.